The sequence of this TCR beta chain was determined in a study of naive and memory T cell subsets. Study-wide results and limits: Possibly reflecting memory cells re-expressing CD45RA, a few larger clonotypes occurred in naive repertoires, especially CD8.

The CDR3 runs to 13 residues. Trimming removed 1 base from V and 4 bases from J, with 9 bases in between. In germline, CDR1 is DFQATT, CDR2 SNEGSKA (reference sequence). This clonotype was counted a few times. Antigen specificity is unknown. Both TRBC1 and TRBC2 were covered by a beta constant-region primer of two equimolar oligonucleotides. The ligated cDNA underwent four PCR rounds using SP2 and nested alpha and beta constant-region primers. TCRdb used MiXCR to reprocess the UMI-ligation and nested PCR reads, holding one entry per CDR3 protein. The table shows about 160,000 distinct CDR3 sequences, with approximately 24% occurring only once.

Material: naive CD4+ T cells from blood. The source is a human donor in good health. The chain carries TRBV20-1 and TRBJ2-3, with a weak D call TRBD2 (5 bases). This chain's CDR3 is CSARVGSPDTQYF. CDR3 coding DNA: TGCAGTGCTAGAGTTGGGAGCCCAGATACGCAGTATTTT.